This paragraph reports one T cell receptor (beta chain). Assay used: immunoSEQ multiplex PCR; TCRdb lists only in-frame clones, some missing. The data hold 150,000 to 200,000 clones, with around 94% observed a single time. This record belongs to a study of control samples from healthy donors and cancer patients. The germline V gene encodes CDR1 SGHVS and CDR2 FNYEAQ. The CDR3 has 15 amino acids. With 3 bases removed from V and 0 bases from J, the gap between germline ends came to 9 bases. Sequencing was carried out using blood. The chain recombines TRBV7-6 with TRBJ2-1, with D unresolved. This receptor was taken from a man aged 25 to 45 in good health. Written as DNA, the CDR3 is TGTGCCAGCAGCTTGAGTTCTAGCTCCTACAATGAGCAGTTCTTC. Translating gives CASSLSSSSYNEQFF. Drawing the rest from reference TRBV7-6 and TRBJ2-1, the complete variable domain is GAGVSQSPRYKVTKRGQDVALRCDPISGHVSLYWYRQALGQGPEFLTYFNYEAQQDKSGLPNDRFSAERPEGSISTLTIQRTEQRDSAMYRCASSLSSSSYNEQFFGPGTRLTVL.